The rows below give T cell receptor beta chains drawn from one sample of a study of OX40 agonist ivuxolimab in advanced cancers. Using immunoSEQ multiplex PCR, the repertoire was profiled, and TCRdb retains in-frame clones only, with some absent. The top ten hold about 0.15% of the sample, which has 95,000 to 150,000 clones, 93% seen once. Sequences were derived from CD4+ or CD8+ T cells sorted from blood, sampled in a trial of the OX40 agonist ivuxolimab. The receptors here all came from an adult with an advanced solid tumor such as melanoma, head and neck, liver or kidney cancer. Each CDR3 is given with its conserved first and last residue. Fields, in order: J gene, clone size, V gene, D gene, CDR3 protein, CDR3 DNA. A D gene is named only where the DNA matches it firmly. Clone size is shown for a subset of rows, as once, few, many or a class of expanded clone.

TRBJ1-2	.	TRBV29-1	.	CSVDFWPPTGGYTF	TGCAGCGTTGACTTCTGGCCTCCTACTGGGGGCTACACCTTC
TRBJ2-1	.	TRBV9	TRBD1	CASGQGTYNEQFF	TGTGCCAGCGGACAGGGGACCTACAATGAGCAGTTCTTC
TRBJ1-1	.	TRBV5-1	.	CASSLGVGGSTEAFF	TGCGCCAGCAGCTTGGGCGTCGGGGGCAGCACTGAAGCTTTCTTT
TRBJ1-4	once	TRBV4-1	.	CASSAGNINPATNEKLFF	TGCGCCAGCTCCGCAGGGAATATAAATCCCGCAACTAATGAAAAACTGTTTTTT
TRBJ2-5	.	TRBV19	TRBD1	CASSTLGTDSQETQYF	TGTGCCAGTAGTACCCTTGGGACAGACTCCCAAGAGACCCAGTACTTC
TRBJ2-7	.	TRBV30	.	CAWMGGGYEQYF	TGTGCCTGGATGGGTGGTGGCTACGAGCAGTACTTC
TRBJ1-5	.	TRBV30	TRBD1	CAWSVRQGAESNQPQHF	TGTGCCTGGAGTGTACGTCAGGGGGCGGAAAGCAATCAGCCCCAGCATTTT
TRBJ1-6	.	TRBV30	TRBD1	CAWWTTGRNSPLHF	TGTGCCTGGTGGACGACAGGGCGGAATTCACCCCTCCACTTT
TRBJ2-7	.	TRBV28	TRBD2	CASSLGVAGAHEQYF	TGTGCCAGCAGTTTAGGGGTAGCGGGAGCCCACGAGCAGTACTTC
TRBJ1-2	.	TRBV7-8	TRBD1	CASSLGDRARGYTF	TGTGCCAGCAGCTTAGGGGACAGGGCACGTGGCTACACCTTC